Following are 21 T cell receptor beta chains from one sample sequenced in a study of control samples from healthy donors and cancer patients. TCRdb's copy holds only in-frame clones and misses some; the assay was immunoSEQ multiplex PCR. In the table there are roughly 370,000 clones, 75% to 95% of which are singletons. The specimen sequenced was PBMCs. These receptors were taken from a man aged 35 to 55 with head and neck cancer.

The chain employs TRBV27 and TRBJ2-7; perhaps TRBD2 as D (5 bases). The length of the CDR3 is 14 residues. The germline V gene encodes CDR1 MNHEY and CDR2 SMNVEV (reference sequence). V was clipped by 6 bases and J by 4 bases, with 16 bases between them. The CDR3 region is CASRPGVKSYEQYF. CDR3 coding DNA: TGTGCCAGCAGACCCGGGGTAAAGAGTTACGAGCAGTACTTC.

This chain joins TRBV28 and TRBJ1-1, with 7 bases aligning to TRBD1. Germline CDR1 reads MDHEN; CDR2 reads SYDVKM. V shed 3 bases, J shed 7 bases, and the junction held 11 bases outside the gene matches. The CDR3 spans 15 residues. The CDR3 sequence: CASSFTGARRVEAFF. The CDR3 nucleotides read TGTGCCAGCAGTTTTACAGGGGCTCGAAGGGTTGAAGCTTTCTTT.

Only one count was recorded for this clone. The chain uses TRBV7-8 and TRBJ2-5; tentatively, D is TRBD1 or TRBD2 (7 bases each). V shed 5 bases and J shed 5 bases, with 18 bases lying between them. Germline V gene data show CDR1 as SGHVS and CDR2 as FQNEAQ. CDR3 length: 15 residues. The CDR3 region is CASSLRGGGLETQYF. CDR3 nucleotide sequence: TGTGCCAGCAGCCTCAGGGGGGGAGGGCTGGAGACCCAGTACTTC.

The CDR3 region is CASSVASVNYGYTF. The CDR3 DNA follows: TGTGCCAGCAGCGTAGCGTCGGTTAACTATGGCTACACCTTC. The chain joins TRBV9 to TRBJ1-2; the D is unclear. V was cut by 0 bases and J by 1 base, with 7 bases left in between. CDR3 size: 14 residues. Germline CDR1 SGDLS, CDR2 YYNGEE. Drawing the rest from reference TRBV9 and TRBJ1-2, the complete variable domain is DSGVTQTPKHLITATGQRVTLRCSPRSGDLSVYWYQQSLDQGLQFLIQYYNGEERAKGNILERFSAQQFPDLHSELNLSSLELGDSALYFCASSVASVNYGYTFGSGTRLTVV.

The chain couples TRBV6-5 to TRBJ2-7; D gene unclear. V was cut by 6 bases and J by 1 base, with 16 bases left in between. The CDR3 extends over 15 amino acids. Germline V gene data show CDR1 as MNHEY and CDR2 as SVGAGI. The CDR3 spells CASSPLGRNSYEQYF. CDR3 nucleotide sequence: TGTGCCAGCAGCCCCCTGGGTAGGAATTCCTACGAGCAGTACTTC.

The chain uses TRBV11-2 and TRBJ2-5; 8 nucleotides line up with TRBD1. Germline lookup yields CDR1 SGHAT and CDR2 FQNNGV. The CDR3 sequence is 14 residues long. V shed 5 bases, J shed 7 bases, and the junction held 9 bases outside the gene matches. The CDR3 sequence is CASSPDRGIWTQYF. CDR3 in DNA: TGTGCCAGCAGCCCTGACAGGGGCATTTGGACCCAGTACTTC.

The CDR3 spells CASSERTGPGGNEQFF. DNA of the CDR3: TGTGCCAGTAGTGAGCGGACAGGGCCTGGGGGAAATGAGCAGTTCTTC. The chain uses TRBV19 and TRBJ2-1; TRBD1 matches at 8 bases. The J segment lost 7 bases and the V segment lost 5 bases, leaving 13 bases of the junction unmatched. This CDR3 spans 16 amino acids. CDR1 and CDR2 from the germline V gene are LNHDA and SQIVND (reference sequence).

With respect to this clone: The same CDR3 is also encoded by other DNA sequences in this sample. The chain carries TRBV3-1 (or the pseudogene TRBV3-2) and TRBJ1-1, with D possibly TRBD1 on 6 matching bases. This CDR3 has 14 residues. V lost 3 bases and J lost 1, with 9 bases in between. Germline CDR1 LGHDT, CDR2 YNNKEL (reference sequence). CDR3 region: CASSQGAGNTEAFF. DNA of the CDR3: TGTGCCAGCAGCCAGGGGGCCGGGAACACTGAAGCTTTCTTT.

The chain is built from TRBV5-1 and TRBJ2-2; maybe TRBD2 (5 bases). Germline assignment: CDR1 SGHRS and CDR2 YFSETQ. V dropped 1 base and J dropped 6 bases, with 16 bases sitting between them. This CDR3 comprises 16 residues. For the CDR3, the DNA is TGCGCCAGCAGCTTGTACGGGGAGATTGGTCCCGGGGAGCTGTTTTTT. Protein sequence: CASSLYGEIGPGELFF.

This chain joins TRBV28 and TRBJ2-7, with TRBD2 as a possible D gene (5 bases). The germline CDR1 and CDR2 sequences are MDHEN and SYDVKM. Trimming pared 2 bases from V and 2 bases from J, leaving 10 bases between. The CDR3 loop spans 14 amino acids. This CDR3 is CASSLRAGTYEQYF. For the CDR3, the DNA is TGTGCCAGCAGTTTAAGGGCGGGCACCTACGAGCAGTACTTC. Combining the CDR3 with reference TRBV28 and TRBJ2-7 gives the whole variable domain DVKVTQSSRYLVKRTGEKVFLECVQDMDHENMFWYRQDPGLGLRLIYFSYDVKMKEKGDIPEGYSVSREKKERFSLILESASTNQTSMYLCASSLRAGTYEQYFGPGTRLTVT.

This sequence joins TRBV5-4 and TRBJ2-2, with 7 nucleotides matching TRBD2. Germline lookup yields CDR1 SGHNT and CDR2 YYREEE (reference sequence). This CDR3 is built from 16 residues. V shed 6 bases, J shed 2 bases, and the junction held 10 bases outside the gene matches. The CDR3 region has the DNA TGTGCCAGCAAAATCCTGAGCGGGGCTAACACCGGGGAGCTGTTTTTT. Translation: CASKILSGANTGELFF.

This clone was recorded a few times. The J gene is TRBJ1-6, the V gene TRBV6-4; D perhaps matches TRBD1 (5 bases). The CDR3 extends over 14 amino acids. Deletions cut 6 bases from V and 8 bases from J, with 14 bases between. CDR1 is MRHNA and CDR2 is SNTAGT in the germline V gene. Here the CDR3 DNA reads TGTGCCAGCAGGACAGATGAGGTCGATTCACCCCTCCACTTT. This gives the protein CASRTDEVDSPLHF.

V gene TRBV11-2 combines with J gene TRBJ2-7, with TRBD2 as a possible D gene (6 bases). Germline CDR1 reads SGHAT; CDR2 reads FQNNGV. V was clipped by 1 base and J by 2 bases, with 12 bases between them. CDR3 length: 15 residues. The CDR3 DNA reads TGTGCCAGCAGCTTAGTGGGGGGAGCCACCTACGAGCAGTACTTC. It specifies CASSLVGGATYEQYF.

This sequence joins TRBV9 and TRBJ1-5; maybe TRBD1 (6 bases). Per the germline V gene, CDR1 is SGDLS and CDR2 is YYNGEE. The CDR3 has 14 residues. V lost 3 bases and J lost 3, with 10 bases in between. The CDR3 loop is CASSAGQFNQPQHF. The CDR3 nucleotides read TGTGCCAGCAGCGCCGGACAGTTCAATCAGCCCCAGCATTTT. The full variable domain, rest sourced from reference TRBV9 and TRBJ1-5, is DSGVTQTPKHLITATGQRVTLRCSPRSGDLSVYWYQQSLDQGLQFLIQYYNGEERAKGNILERFSAQQFPDLHSELNLSSLELGDSALYFCASSAGQFNQPQHFGDGTRLSIL.

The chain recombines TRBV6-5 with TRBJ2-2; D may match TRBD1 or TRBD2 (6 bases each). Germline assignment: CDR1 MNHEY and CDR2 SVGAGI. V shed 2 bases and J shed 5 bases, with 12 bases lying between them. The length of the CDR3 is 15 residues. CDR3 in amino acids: CASSYVGGPTGELFF. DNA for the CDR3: TGTGCCAGCAGTTACGTCGGGGGCCCTACCGGGGAGCTGTTTTTT.

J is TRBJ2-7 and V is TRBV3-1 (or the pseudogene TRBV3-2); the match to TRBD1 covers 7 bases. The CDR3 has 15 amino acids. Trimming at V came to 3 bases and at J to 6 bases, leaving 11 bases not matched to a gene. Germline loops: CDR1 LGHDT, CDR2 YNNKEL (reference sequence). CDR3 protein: CASSQRGFTGAEQYF. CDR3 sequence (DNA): TGTGCCAGCAGCCAGAGGGGTTTTACAGGGGCCGAGCAGTACTTC.

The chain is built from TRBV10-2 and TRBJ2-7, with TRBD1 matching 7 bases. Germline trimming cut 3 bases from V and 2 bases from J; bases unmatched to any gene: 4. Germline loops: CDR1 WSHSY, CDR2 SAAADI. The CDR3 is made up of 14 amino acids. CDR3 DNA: TGCGCCAGCAGTGAACGCCAGGGGGCCTACGAGCAGTACTTC. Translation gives CASSERQGAYEQYF.

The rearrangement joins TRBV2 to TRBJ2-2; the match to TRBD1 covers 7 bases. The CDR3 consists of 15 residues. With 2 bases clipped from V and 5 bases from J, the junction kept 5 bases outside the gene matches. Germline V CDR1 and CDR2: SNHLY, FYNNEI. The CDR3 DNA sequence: TGTGCCAGCAGTGAACAGGCCAGGGGGACCGGGGAGCTGTTTTTT. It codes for CASSEQARGTGELFF.

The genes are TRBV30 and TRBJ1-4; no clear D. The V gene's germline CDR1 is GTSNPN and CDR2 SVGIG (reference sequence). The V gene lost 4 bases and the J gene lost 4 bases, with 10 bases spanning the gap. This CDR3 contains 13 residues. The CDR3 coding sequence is TGTGCCTGGACTGGGCGGCATAATGAAAAACTGTTTTTT. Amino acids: CAWTGRHNEKLFF.

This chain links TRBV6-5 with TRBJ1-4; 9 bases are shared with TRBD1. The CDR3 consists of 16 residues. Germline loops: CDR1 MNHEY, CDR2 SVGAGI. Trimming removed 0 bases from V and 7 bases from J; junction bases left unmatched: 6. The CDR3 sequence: CASSYSQGQGGEKLFF. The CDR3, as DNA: TGTGCCAGCAGTTACTCGCAGGGACAGGGTGGTGAAAAACTGTTTTTT.

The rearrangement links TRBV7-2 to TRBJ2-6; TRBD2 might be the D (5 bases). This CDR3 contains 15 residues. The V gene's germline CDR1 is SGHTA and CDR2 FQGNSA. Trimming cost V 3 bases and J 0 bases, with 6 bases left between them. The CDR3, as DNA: TGTGCCAGCAGCTTTGCGGGCTCTGGGGCCAACGTCCTGACTTTC. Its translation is CASSFAGSGANVLTF.